The 15 T cell receptor beta chains given below trace back to one sample, sequenced in a study of blood T cell repertoires in COVID-19. Sequenced by immunoSEQ multiplex PCR; TCRdb stores in-frame clones only, minus some. The profile shows about 120,000 clones, around 83% of them singletons. What was sequenced was peripheral blood. The receptors were gathered from a man between 40 and 49 years old with acute or convalescent COVID-19.

The J gene is TRBJ2-4, the V gene TRBV2; D is unresolved. This CDR3 comprises 14 residues. Trimming left V 3 bases short and J 1 base short, with 7 bases between. The germline V gene has CDR1 SNHLY and CDR2 FYNNEI. The CDR3 sequence: CASSEIAAKNIQYF. The CDR3 DNA is TGTGCCAGCAGTGAGATAGCTGCCAAAAACATTCAGTACTTC.

The chain is built from TRBV28 and TRBJ2-7, with a tentative D call TRBD1 (5 bases). The CDR3 has 13 amino acids. V lost 5 bases and J 3 bases, leaving 11 bases between the germline ends. Germline V gene lookup returns CDR1 MDHEN and CDR2 SYDVKM. In DNA, the CDR3 is TGTGCCAGCAGTCGTGGGCAGGGCTACGAGCAGTACTTC. As protein: CASSRGQGYEQYF.

The genes are TRBV2 and TRBJ1-1; TRBD1 matches at 8 bases. Trimming cost V 6 bases and J 6 bases; bases outside gene matches: 6. The germline V gene has CDR1 SNHLY and CDR2 FYNNEI. The CDR3 spans 13 residues. CDR3 DNA: TGTGCCAGCAGGGACAGGGCTATCGCTGAAGCTTTCTTT. The encoded protein is CASRDRAIAEAFF.

This clone was recorded only once. This chain links TRBV30 with TRBJ1-6, with D tentatively TRBD1 (5 bases). V lost 2 bases and J lost 8, with 16 bases in between. Germline V gene sequence: CDR1 GTSNPN, CDR2 SVGIG (reference sequence). This CDR3 contains 15 residues. CDR3 coding DNA: TGTGCCTGGAGTAGAGGACACCCTGGGGATTCACCCCTCCACTTT. This codes for CAWSRGHPGDSPLHF.

The CDR3 protein is CASSLLAGAPTGELFF. The CDR3 DNA reads as TGTGCCAGCAGCTTACTAGCGGGGGCCCCCACCGGGGAGCTGTTTTTT. The chain links TRBV7-8 to TRBJ2-2; 10 bases fit TRBD2. V lost 2 bases, J lost 4 bases, and 4 bases stayed unmatched. Germline V gene sequence: CDR1 SGHVS, CDR2 FQNEAQ. This CDR3 comprises 16 residues. Complete variable domain (other parts from reference TRBV7-8 and TRBJ2-2): GAGVSQSPRYKVAKRGQDVALRCDPISGHVSLFWYQQALGQGPEFLTYFQNEAQLDKSGLPSDRFFAERPEGSVSTLKIQRTQQEDSAVYLCASSLLAGAPTGELFFGEGSRLTVL.

The rearrangement links TRBV6-4 to TRBJ2-1; weak D call: TRBD1 (6 bases). The CDR3 runs to 13 residues. CDR1 is MRHNA, CDR2 SNTAGT, per germline. V shed 6 bases and J shed 9 bases, with 15 bases lying between them. The CDR3 loop is CASRPQGWFEQFF. The CDR3 DNA reads as TGTGCCAGCAGACCCCAGGGGTGGTTTGAGCAGTTCTTC.

This chain connects TRBV2 to TRBJ1-2; a weak D match, TRBD1 (5 bases). The CDR3 has 13 residues. V was clipped by 5 bases and J by 7 bases, with 14 bases between them. Per germline, CDR1 SNHLY and CDR2 FYNNEI. The CDR3 DNA sequence: TGTGCCAGCAGTTCGGGACCGGAGGGTGGCTACACCTTC. Amino acids: CASSSGPEGGYTF.

Here the CDR3 DNA reads TGTGCCAGCAGTTGGACTAGCGGGAGAGGTGAGCAGTTCTTC. This translates into CASSWTSGRGEQFF. The chain employs TRBV28 and TRBJ2-1; 13 nucleotides match TRBD2. Germline V gives CDR1 MDHEN, CDR2 SYDVKM. This CDR3 is 14 amino acids long. V shed 4 bases and J 9 bases; nucleotides not matched to a gene: 3. Full variable domain (remainder filled in from reference TRBV28 and TRBJ2-1): DVKVTQSSRYLVKRTGEKVFLECVQDMDHENMFWYRQDPGLGLRLIYFSYDVKMKEKGDIPEGYSVSREKKERFSLILESASTNQTSMYLCASSWTSGRGEQFFGPGTRLTVL.

The gene calls are TRBV18 and TRBJ1-1; TRBD1 might be the D (5 bases). CDR3 length: 15 residues. From germline, CDR1 is KGHSH and CDR2 LQKENI. The germline V and J ends were trimmed by 1 base and 6 bases, with 15 bases remaining between them. CDR3 nucleotide sequence: TGTGCCAGCTCACCACTATCCGCCCCGGGGGCTGAAGCTTTCTTT. It codes for CASSPLSAPGAEAFF.

This chain links TRBV6-6 with TRBJ2-2; 7 bases line up with TRBD1. The CDR3 has 18 residues. Germline CDR1 MNHNY, CDR2 SVGAGI (reference sequence). V gave up 5 bases and J gave up 1 base; unmatched junction bases: 13. The CDR3 DNA reads TGTGCCAGCAGTCCCCGGGACAGCGATTATCAGAACACCGGGGAGCTGTTTTTT. Encoded protein: CASSPRDSDYQNTGELFF.

The rearrangement uses TRBV4-1 and TRBJ1-2; D ambiguous. Trimming removed 1 base at V and 2 bases at J, with 11 bases between. Germline CDR1 reads MGHRA; CDR2 reads YSYEKL. The CDR3 sequence is 15 residues long. In DNA form, the CDR3 reads TGCGCCAGCAGCCAAGCTTCGAGTTTCAACTATGGCTACACCTTC. As protein: CASSQASSFNYGYTF.

V is TRBV6-5 and J is TRBJ1-1; tentatively, D is TRBD1 (6 bases). Germline CDR1 MNHEY, CDR2 SVGAGI. The CDR3 is 14 residues long. V gave up 8 bases and J gave up 2 bases, with 15 bases separating them. CDR3 sequence (DNA): TGTGCCAGCGGAGACGGGACACGCAACACTGAAGCTTTCTTT. The encoded protein is CASGDGTRNTEAFF.

DNA for the CDR3: TGTGCCAGCAGCTCTCAGGGTTACGAGCAGTACTTC. As protein: CASSSQGYEQYF. This sequence joins TRBV7-9 and TRBJ2-7; D possibly corresponds to TRBD1 (5 bases). The CDR3 extends over 12 amino acids. V was trimmed by 4 bases and J by 4 bases, leaving 8 bases between them. The germline V gene has CDR1 SEHNR and CDR2 FQNEAQ (reference sequence). Full variable domain (missing parts from reference TRBV7-9 and TRBJ2-7): DTGVSQNPRHKITKRGQNVTFRCDPISEHNRLYWYRQTLGQGPEFLTYFQNEAQLEKSRLLSDRFSAERPKGSFSTLEIQRTEQGDSAMYLCASSSQGYEQYFGPGTRLTVT.

J is TRBJ1-6 and V is TRBV7-2; D gene uncertain. CDR1 and CDR2 from the germline V gene are SGHTA and FQGNSA. The CDR3 sequence is 14 residues long. V was cut by 1 base and J by 4 bases, with 5 bases left in between. CDR3 amino acids: CASSLVQYNSPLHF. DNA of the CDR3: TGTGCCAGCAGCTTAGTACAGTATAATTCACCCCTCCACTTT.

The chain combines TRBV18 with TRBJ1-4; TRBD1 matches 7 bases. Germline trimming cut 4 bases from V and 8 bases from J; bases unmatched to any gene: 4. Germline CDR1 and CDR2: KGHSH and LQKENI. The CDR3 loop spans 13 amino acids. The CDR3 loop reads CASSRDSSEKLFF. As DNA, the CDR3 is TGTGCCAGCTCACGGGACAGTTCGGAAAAACTGTTTTTT.